A single sample is the source of the 20 T cell receptor beta chains below, sequenced in a study of T cell changes during pregnancy in multiple sclerosis. Generated by immunoSEQ multiplex PCR, the TCRdb table keeps only in-frame clones and is missing some. The repertoire holds about 60,000 clones, with 90% to 97% as singletons. The sequencing used CD8+ T cells from peripheral blood mononuclear cells, collected after pregnancy. The receptors were sampled from a female donor with multiple sclerosis, enrolled in a pregnancy study.

This rearrangement joins TRBV5-6 to TRBJ2-1, with no clear D. V was clipped by 0 bases and J by 1 base, with 5 bases between them. There are 14 residues in the CDR3. Germline lookup yields CDR1 SGHDT and CDR2 YYEEEE. For the CDR3, the DNA is TGTGCCAGCAGCTTGGGTTTATCCTACAATGAGCAGTTCTTC. This encodes CASSLGLSYNEQFF.

The V gene is TRBV28, the J gene TRBJ1-5, with a possible D match to TRBD1 (6 bases). This CDR3 has 15 amino acids. Germline lookup yields CDR1 MDHEN and CDR2 SYDVKM. The V and J ends lost 3 bases and 4 bases respectively, with 13 bases between them. DNA of the CDR3: TGTGCCAGCAGTTTGTTACTGACAGGTAATCAGCCCCAGCATTTT. Its translation: CASSLLLTGNQPQHF. Drawing the rest from reference TRBV28 and TRBJ1-5, the complete variable domain is DVKVTQSSRYLVKRTGEKVFLECVQDMDHENMFWYRQDPGLGLRLIYFSYDVKMKEKGDIPEGYSVSREKKERFSLILESASTNQTSMYLCASSLLLTGNQPQHFGDGTRLSIL.

This chain connects TRBV28 to TRBJ2-1; 11 bases fit TRBD1. The germline V gene has CDR1 MDHEN and CDR2 SYDVKM. There are 14 residues in the CDR3. The J segment lost 3 bases and the V segment lost 7 bases, leaving 2 bases of the junction unmatched. Written as DNA, the CDR3 is TGTGCCAGCACCGGGACAGGGGGCTACAATGAGCAGTTCTTC. It codes for CASTGTGGYNEQFF.

The chain links TRBV4-2 to TRBJ2-7; possibly TRBD1 for D (6 bases). Trimming pared 1 base from V and 5 bases from J, leaving 18 bases between. The CDR3 is made up of 16 amino acids. Germline CDR1 LGHNA, CDR2 YNFKEQ. CDR3 bases: TGTGCCAGCAGCCAAGTGGCAGGGGCCTTTACGGACGAGCAGTACTTC. It encodes CASSQVAGAFTDEQYF.

The CDR3 bases are TGCGCCAGCAGCGGACTGACAGGGTTAGAGACCCAGTACTTC. Translation: CASSGLTGLETQYF. The gene calls are TRBV5-1 and TRBJ2-5, with 7 positions matching TRBD1. Germline V gene sequence: CDR1 SGHRS, CDR2 YFSETQ. Trimming cost V 4 bases and J 4 bases; bases outside gene matches: 7. CDR3 size: 14 residues.

This CDR3 is CASSSSTLRGGYTF. The CDR3 nucleotides read TGTGCCAGCAGCTCCTCCACCTTACGCGGCGGCTACACCTTC. The chain uses TRBV7-9 and TRBJ1-2; D not resolved. The V end lost 4 bases, the J end lost 8 bases, and 17 bases lay between the germline ends. Germline V CDR1 and CDR2: SEHNR, FQNEAQ (reference sequence). This CDR3 is built from 14 residues.

CDR3 nucleotide sequence: TGCGCCAGCAGCCTTCAAAGTAACCCGCGATTCGAGCAGTACTTC. Encoded protein: CASSLQSNPRFEQYF. The rearrangement joins TRBV4-1 to TRBJ2-7, with D uncertain. The CDR3 sequence is 15 residues long. CDR1 and CDR2 (germline): MGHRA, YSYEKL. V lost 4 bases and J lost 6, with 19 bases in between.

The chain links TRBV28 to TRBJ2-7; TRBD1 is a possible D gene (5 bases). The CDR3 is made up of 14 amino acids. Germline CDR1 is MDHEN and CDR2 is SYDVKM. V was cut by 6 bases and J by 3 bases, with 15 bases left in between. The CDR3 sequence: CASRPDRGYYEQYF. CDR3 nucleotides: TGTGCCAGCAGACCCGATAGGGGATACTACGAGCAGTACTTC.

The chain has TRBV30 and TRBJ2-5; D call uncertain. Germline CDR1 is GTSNPN and CDR2 is SVGIG (reference sequence). The V end was cut by 2 bases, the J end by 5 bases, with 9 bases between. The CDR3 spans 12 residues. In nucleotides, the CDR3 is TGTGCCTGGAGTAATGCTCAGGAGACCCAGTACTTC. Translation gives CAWSNAQETQYF.

The chain couples TRBV7-9 to TRBJ2-1; 10 bases match TRBD2. This CDR3 spans 15 amino acids. J gave up 2 bases and V 6 bases, and 4 bases lay outside the gene matches. Germline-derived CDR1 and CDR2 are SEHNR and FQNEAQ (reference sequence). CDR3 in amino acids: CASRPSGSAYNEQFF. CDR3 coding DNA: TGTGCCAGCAGACCTAGCGGGAGTGCCTACAATGAGCAGTTCTTC.

The chain employs TRBV5-4 and TRBJ2-5, with 9 bases fitting TRBD2. Germline loops: CDR1 SGHNT, CDR2 YYREEE (reference sequence). The V segment lost 3 bases and the J segment 4 bases; nucleotides outside the gene matches: 10. This CDR3 is built from 16 residues. The CDR3 nucleotides read TGTGCCAGCAGCTCCCCCATCGGGCGGGGGGGAGAGACCCAGTACTTC. This encodes CASSSPIGRGGETQYF.

V usage is TRBV7-6 and J usage is TRBJ2-1; D not resolved. The CDR3 loop spans 12 amino acids. Germline assignment: CDR1 SGHVS and CDR2 FNYEAQ. V lost 5 bases to trimming and J lost 7 bases, with 9 bases between them. DNA for the CDR3: TGTGCCAGCAGCCGCCGCGATAATGAGCAGTTCTTC. Amino acids: CASSRRDNEQFF. The variable domain in full, with the rest retrieved from reference TRBV7-6 and TRBJ2-1, is GAGVSQSPRYKVTKRGQDVALRCDPISGHVSLYWYRQALGQGPEFLTYFNYEAQQDKSGLPNDRFSAERPEGSISTLTIQRTEQRDSAMYRCASSRRDNEQFFGPGTRLTVL.

The rearrangement links TRBV11-2 to TRBJ1-1; the match to TRBD1 covers 11 bases. There are 15 residues in the CDR3. Germline V lookup: CDR1 SGHAT, CDR2 FQNNGV. Unmatched junction bases numbered 2, after V lost 1 base and J lost 4 bases. The CDR3 loop is CASSLVGTGGTEAFF. CDR3 nucleotides: TGTGCCAGCAGCTTAGTTGGGACAGGGGGCACTGAAGCTTTCTTT. The full variable domain, with the rest looked up from reference TRBV11-2 and TRBJ1-1, is EAGVAQSPRYKIIEKRQSVAFWCNPISGHATLYWYQQILGQGPKLLIQFQNNGVVDDSQLPKDRFSAERLKGVDSTLKIQPAKLEDSAVYLCASSLVGTGGTEAFFGQGTRLTVV.

This clone was seen a single time. V usage is TRBV2 and J usage is TRBJ1-2; 8 bases fit TRBD1. The CDR3 runs to 17 residues. Germline-derived CDR1 and CDR2 are SNHLY and FYNNEI. Trimming cost V 5 bases and J 4 bases; bases outside gene matches: 15. CDR3 in DNA: TGTGCCAGCAGTTCCAGGGGGCGCTCTAGCTATAGCTATGGCTACACCTTC. It yields the protein CASSSRGRSSYSYGYTF. Full variable domain (remainder filled in from reference TRBV2 and TRBJ1-2): EPEVTQTPSHQVTQMGQEVILRCVPISNHLYFYWYRQILGQKVEFLVSFYNNEISEKSEIFDDQFSVERPDGSNFTLKIRSTKLEDSAMYFCASSSRGRSSYSYGYTFGSGTRLTVV.

The genes are TRBV7-9 and TRBJ2-7, with 7 bases matching TRBD2. Trimming cost V 6 bases and J 4 bases; bases outside gene matches: 12. Looked up from germline, CDR1 is SEHNR and CDR2 is FQNEAQ (reference sequence). This CDR3 contains 15 residues. CDR3 region: CASRPDGTIGYEQYF. The CDR3 nucleotides read TGTGCCAGCAGACCCGACGGGACTATAGGGTACGAGCAGTACTTC.

This CDR3 reads CASSQGDRDLYNEQFF. CDR3 coding DNA: TGTGCCAGCAGCCAAGGCGACAGAGACCTCTACAATGAGCAGTTCTTC. The chain couples TRBV4-2 to TRBJ2-1, with D possibly TRBD1 on 5 matching bases. Between the trimmed V and J ends, which lost 1 base and 3 bases, there was a span of 13 bases. Germline V lookup: CDR1 LGHNA, CDR2 YNFKEQ. The CDR3 contains 16 residues.

This sequence joins TRBV4-1 and TRBJ1-1; D uncertain. V was trimmed by 3 bases and J by 4 bases, leaving 21 bases between them. CDR3 length: 17 amino acids. The germline gives CDR1 MGHRA, CDR2 YSYEKL. The CDR3 loop reads CASSQLPSALGGTEAFF. DNA for the CDR3: TGCGCCAGCAGCCAGCTACCCTCAGCGCTGGGTGGCACTGAAGCTTTCTTT.

This rearrangement joins TRBV28 to TRBJ2-7; 7 bases agree with TRBD1. V was clipped by 5 bases and J by 0 bases; unmatched bases: 7. This CDR3 comprises 15 residues. Germline values: CDR1 MDHEN, CDR2 SYDVKM. The CDR3 sequence: CASSLTGASSYEQYF. CDR3 bases: TGTGCCAGCAGTCTTACAGGGGCGAGCTCCTACGAGCAGTACTTC.

The chain employs TRBV4-3 and TRBJ2-2, with D possibly matching TRBD1 (6 bases). Germline CDR1 reads LGHNA; CDR2 reads YSLEER. The length of the CDR3 is 17 residues. Trimming left V 1 base short and J 2 bases short, with 14 bases between. CDR3 loop: CASSQGVGDINTGELFF. In DNA form, the CDR3 reads TGCGCCAGCAGCCAAGGAGTTGGGGACATCAACACCGGGGAGCTGTTTTTT.

The V call is TRBV4-3, the J call TRBJ2-7; tentative D call: TRBD2 (6 bases). V lost 4 bases and J 4 bases, leaving 11 bases between the germline ends. This CDR3 spans 13 amino acids. CDR1 is LGHNA and CDR2 is YSLEER in the germline V gene. This chain's CDR3 is CASSPTAGYEQYF. In DNA form, the CDR3 reads TGCGCCAGCAGCCCAACCGCGGGGTACGAGCAGTACTTC.